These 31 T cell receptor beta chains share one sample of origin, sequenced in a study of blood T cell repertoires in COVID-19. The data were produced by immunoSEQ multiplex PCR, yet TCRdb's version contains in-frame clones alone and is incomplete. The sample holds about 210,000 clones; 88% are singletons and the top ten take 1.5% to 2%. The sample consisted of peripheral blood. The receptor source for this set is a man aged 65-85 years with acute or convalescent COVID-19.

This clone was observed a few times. The CDR3 spells CASSLGQGAGAHEKLFF. Here the CDR3 DNA reads TGTGCCAGCAGCTTGGGACAGGGGGCCGGTGCCCATGAAAAACTGTTTTTT. The V call is TRBV5-5, the J call TRBJ1-4; 10 positions match TRBD1. The CDR3 totals 17 residues. Germline CDR1 SGHKS, CDR2 YYEKEE (reference sequence). V shed 0 bases and J 6 bases; nucleotides not matched to a gene: 8.

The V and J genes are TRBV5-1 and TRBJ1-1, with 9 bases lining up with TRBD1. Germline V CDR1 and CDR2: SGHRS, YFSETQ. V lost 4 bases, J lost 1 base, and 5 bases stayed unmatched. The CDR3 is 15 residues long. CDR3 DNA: TGCGCCAGCAGCGACTCGGACAGGGGGAACACTGAAGCTTTCTTT. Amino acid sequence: CASSDSDRGNTEAFF.

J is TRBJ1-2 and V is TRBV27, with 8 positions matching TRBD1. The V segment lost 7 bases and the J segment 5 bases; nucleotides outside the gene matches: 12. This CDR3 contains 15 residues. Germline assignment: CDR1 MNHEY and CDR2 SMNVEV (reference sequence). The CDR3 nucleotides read TGTGCCAGCAAGTGGTCGAGACAGGGGTGGTATGGCTACACCTTC. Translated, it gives CASKWSRQGWYGYTF.

The CDR3 coding sequence is TGCAGCGTTGAGGGGAGGGATGGCTACACCTTC. It translates to CSVEGRDGYTF. The gene calls are TRBV29-1 and TRBJ1-2; D is unresolved. The germline V and J ends were trimmed by 3 bases and 6 bases, with 8 bases remaining between them. CDR3 length equals 11 residues. CDR1 SQVTM and CDR2 ANQGSEA come from the germline V gene.

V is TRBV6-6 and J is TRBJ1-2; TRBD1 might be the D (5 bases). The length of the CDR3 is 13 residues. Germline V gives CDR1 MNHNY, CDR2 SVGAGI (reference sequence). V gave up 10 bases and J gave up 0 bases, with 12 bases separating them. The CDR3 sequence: CATRTSSNYGYTF. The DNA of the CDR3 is TGTGCCACCAGGACATCTTCTAACTATGGCTACACCTTC.

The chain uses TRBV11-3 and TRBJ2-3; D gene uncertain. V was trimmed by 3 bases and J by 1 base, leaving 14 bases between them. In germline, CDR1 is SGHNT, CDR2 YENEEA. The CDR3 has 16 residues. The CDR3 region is CASSLEWPTGTDTQYF. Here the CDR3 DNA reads TGTGCCAGCAGCTTGGAGTGGCCAACCGGCACAGATACGCAGTATTTT.

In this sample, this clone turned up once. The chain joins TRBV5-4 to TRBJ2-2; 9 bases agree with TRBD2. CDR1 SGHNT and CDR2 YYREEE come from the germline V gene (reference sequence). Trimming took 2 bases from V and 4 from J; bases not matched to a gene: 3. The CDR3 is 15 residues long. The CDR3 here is CASSFSGSVTGELFF. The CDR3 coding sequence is TGTGCCAGCAGCTTTAGCGGGAGTGTCACCGGGGAGCTGTTTTTT.

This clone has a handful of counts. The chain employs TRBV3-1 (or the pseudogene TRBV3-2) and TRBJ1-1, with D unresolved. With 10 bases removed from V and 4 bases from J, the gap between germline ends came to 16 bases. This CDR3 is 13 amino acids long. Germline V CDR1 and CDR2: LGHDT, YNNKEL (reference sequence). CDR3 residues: CATRRVRGTEAFF. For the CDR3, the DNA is TGTGCCACCCGCCGAGTTAGAGGCACTGAAGCTTTCTTT.

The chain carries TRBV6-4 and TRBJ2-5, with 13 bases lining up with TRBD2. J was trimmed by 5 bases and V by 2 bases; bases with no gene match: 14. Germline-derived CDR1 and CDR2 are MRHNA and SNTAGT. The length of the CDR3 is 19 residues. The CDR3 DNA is TGTGCCAGCAGTGACCACACACTAGCGGGAGGGCCGAAGGGGGAGACCCAGTACTTC. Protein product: CASSDHTLAGGPKGETQYF.

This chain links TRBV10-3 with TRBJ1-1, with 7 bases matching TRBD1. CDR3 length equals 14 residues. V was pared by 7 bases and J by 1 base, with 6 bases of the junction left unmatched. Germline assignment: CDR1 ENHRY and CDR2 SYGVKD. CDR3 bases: TGTGCCATCAATTCCGGGACAGCGAACACTGAAGCTTTCTTT. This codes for CAINSGTANTEAFF.

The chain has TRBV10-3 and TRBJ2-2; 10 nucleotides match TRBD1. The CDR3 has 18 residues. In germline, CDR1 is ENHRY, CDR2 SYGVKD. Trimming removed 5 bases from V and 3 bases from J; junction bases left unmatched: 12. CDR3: CAISFLPDRGLHTGELFF. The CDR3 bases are TGTGCCATCAGTTTCCTTCCTGACAGGGGGCTACACACCGGGGAGCTGTTTTTT.

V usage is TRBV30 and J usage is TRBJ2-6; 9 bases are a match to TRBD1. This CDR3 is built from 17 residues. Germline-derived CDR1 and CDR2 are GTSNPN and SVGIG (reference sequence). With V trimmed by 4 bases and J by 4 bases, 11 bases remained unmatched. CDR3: CAWTPRTGVTGANVLTF. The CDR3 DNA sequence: TGTGCCTGGACCCCGAGGACAGGGGTAACCGGGGCCAACGTCCTGACTTTC.

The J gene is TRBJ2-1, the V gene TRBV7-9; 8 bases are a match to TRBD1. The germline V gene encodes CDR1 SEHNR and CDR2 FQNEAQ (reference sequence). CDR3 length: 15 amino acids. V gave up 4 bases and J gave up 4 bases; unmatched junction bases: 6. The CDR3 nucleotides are TGTGCCAGCAGCTCAGGGGGCTCCTCTTACAATGAGCAGTTCTTC. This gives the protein CASSSGGSSYNEQFF.

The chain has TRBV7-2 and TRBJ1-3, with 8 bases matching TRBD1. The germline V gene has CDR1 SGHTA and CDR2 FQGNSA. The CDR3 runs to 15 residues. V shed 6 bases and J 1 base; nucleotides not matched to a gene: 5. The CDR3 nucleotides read TGTGCCAGCAGGGGACAGGCGAAGTCTGGAAACACCATATATTTT. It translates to CASRGQAKSGNTIYF.

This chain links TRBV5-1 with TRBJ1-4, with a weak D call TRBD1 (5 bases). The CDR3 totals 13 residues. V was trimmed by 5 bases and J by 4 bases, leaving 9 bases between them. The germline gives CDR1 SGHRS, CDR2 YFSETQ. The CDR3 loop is CASRPGINEKLFF. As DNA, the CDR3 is TGCGCCAGCAGACCAGGGATTAATGAAAAACTGTTTTTT.

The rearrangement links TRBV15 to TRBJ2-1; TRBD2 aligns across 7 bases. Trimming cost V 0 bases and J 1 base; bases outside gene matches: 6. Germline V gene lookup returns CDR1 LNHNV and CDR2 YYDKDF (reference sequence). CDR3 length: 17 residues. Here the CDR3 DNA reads TGTGCCACCAGCAGAGAAGATTGGGAGGGGTCCTACAATGAGCAGTTCTTC. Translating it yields CATSREDWEGSYNEQFF. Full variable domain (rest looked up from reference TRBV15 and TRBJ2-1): DAMVIQNPRYQVTQFGKPVTLSCSQTLNHNVMYWYQQKSSQAPKLLFHYYDKDFNNEADTPDNFQSRRPNTSFCFLDIRSPGLGDTAMYLCATSREDWEGSYNEQFFGPGTRLTVL.

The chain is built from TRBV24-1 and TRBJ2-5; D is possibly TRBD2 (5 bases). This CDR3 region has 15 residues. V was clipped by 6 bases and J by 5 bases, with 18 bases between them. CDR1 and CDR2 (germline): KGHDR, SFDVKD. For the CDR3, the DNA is TGTGCCACCAGTATCGAAAATAGAGGGCGGGAGACCCAGTACTTC. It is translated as CATSIENRGRETQYF.

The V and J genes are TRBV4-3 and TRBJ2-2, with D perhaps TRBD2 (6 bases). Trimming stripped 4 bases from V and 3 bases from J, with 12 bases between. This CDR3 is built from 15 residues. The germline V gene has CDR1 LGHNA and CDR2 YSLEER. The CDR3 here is CASSRLAGHTGELFF. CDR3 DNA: TGCGCCAGCAGCCGTCTCGCGGGACACACCGGGGAGCTGTTTTTT.

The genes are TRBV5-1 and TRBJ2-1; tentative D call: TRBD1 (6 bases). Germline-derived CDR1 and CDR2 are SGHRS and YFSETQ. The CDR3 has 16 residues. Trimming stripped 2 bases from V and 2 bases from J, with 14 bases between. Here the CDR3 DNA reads TGCGCCAGCAGCTTACAGGGAACCGCCACCTACAATGAGCAGTTCTTC. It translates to CASSLQGTATYNEQFF.

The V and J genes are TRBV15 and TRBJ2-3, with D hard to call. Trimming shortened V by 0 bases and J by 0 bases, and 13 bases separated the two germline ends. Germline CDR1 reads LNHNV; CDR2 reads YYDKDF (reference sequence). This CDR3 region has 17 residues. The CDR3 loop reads CATSREYHSFSTDTQYF. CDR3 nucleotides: TGTGCCACCAGCAGAGAGTACCATAGCTTTAGCACAGATACGCAGTATTTT.

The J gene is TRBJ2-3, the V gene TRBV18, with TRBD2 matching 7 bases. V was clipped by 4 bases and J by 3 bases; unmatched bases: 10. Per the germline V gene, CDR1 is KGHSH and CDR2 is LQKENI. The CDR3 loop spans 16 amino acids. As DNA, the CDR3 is TGTGCCAGCTCACATAACCGGGACTATAGTACAGATACGCAGTATTTT. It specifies CASSHNRDYSTDTQYF.

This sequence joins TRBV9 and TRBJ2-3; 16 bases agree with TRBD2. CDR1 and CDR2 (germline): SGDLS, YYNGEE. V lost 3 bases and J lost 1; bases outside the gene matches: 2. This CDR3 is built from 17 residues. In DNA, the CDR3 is TGTGCCAGCAGCGGGGGACTAGCGGGAGGGCGCACAGATACGCAGTATTTT. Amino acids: CASSGGLAGGRTDTQYF.

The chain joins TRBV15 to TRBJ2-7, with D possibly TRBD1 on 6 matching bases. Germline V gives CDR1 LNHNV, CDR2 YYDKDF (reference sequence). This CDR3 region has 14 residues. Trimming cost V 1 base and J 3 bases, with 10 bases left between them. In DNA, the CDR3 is TGTGCCACCAGCAGAGGACAGGTCGACTACGAGCAGTACTTC. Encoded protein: CATSRGQVDYEQYF.

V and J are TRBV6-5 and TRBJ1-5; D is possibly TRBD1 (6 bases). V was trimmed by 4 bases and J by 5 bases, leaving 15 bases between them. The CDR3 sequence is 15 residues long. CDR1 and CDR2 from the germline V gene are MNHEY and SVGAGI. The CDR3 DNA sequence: TGTGCCAGCAGTTTAGGGGGAATCGGAGATCAGCCCCAGCATTTT. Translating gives CASSLGGIGDQPQHF.

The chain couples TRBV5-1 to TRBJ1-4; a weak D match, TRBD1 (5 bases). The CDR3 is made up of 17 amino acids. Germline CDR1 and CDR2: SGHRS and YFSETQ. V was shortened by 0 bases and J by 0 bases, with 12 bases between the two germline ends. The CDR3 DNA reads TGCGCCAGCAGCTTGGACCCAGGGCCTGCAACTAATGAAAAACTGTTTTTT. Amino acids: CASSLDPGPATNEKLFF.

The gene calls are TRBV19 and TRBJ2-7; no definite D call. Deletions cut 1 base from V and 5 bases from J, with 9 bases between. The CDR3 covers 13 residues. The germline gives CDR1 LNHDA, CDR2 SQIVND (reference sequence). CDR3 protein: CASSIVAAHEQYF. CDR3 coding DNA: TGTGCCAGTAGTATAGTAGCAGCGCACGAGCAGTACTTC.

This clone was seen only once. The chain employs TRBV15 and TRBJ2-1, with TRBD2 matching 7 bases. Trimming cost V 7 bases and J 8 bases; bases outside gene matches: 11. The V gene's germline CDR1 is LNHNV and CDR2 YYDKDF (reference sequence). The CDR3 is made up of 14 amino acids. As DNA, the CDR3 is TGTGCCACCAAATATAGACTAGCCCAGGATGAGCAGTTCTTC. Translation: CATKYRLAQDEQFF.

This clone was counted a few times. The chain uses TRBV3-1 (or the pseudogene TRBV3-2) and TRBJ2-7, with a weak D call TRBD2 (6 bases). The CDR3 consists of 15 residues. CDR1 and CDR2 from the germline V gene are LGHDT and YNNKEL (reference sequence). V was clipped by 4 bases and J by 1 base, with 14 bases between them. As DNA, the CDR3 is TGTGCCAGCAGCCGGGAGCTAGCGCAATCCTACGAGCAGTACTTC. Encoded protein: CASSRELAQSYEQYF.

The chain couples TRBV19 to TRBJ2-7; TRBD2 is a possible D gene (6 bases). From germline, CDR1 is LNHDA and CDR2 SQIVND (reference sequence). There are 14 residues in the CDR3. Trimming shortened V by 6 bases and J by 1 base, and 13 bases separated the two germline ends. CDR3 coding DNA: TGTGCCAGTAGCGATAACGGACTATCCTACGAGCAGTACTTC. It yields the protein CASSDNGLSYEQYF.

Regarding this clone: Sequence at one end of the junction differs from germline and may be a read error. DNA for the CDR3: TGTGCCAGCAGCCAGAATAGCGCTAAACCCTACAATGAGCTGTTCTTC. It yields the protein CASSQNSAKPYNELFF. The chain combines TRBV3-1 (or the pseudogene TRBV3-2) with TRBJ2-1; perhaps TRBD2 as D (5 bases). CDR3 length equals 16 residues. The V gene's germline CDR1 is LGHDT and CDR2 YNNKEL (reference sequence).

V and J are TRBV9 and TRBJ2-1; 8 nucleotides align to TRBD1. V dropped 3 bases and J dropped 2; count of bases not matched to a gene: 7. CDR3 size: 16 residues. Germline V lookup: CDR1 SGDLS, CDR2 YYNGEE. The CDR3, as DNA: TGTGCCAGCAGCGCTCTCGACAGGGGCGCCTACAATGAGCAGTTCTTC. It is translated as CASSALDRGAYNEQFF. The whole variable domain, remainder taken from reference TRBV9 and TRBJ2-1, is DSGVTQTPKHLITATGQRVTLRCSPRSGDLSVYWYQQSLDQGLQFLIQYYNGEERAKGNILERFSAQQFPDLHSELNLSSLELGDSALYFCASSALDRGAYNEQFFGPGTRLTVL.